The 21 T cell receptor beta chains below all came from one sample that was sequenced in a study of spatial heterogeneity in lung cancer. TCRdb analysed the 5' RACE reads with MiXCR anew, one entry per CDR3 protein. The table lists 50,000 to 65,000 distinct CDR3 sequences, more than 6.5% of them singletons. Indicated time point: sample taken at primary tumor resection. Unsorted whole RNA of tumor, nontumor lung or frozen PBMC was sequenced. Sample: PBMCs, taken at surgery. These receptors all come from a female donor with early-stage non-small cell lung cancer.

There are many counts of this clonotype. The V and J genes are TRBV29-1 and TRBJ1-1; TRBD1 is a possible D gene (6 bases). The germline CDR1 and CDR2 sequences are SQVTM and ANQGSEA. With 6 bases removed from V and 0 bases from J, the gap between germline ends came to 29 bases. CDR3 length equals 19 residues. The chain's CDR3 is CSVPRQASLLYPMNTEAFF. The CDR3 DNA sequence: TGCAGCGTGCCACGACAGGCCTCCCTCCTATACCCCATGAACACTGAAGCTTTCTTT. The full variable domain, completed using reference TRBV29-1 and TRBJ1-1, is SAVISQKPSRDICQRGTSLTIQCQVDSQVTMMFWYRQQPGQSLTLIATANQGSEATYESGFVIDKFPISRPNLTFSTLTVSNMSPEDSSIYLCSVPRQASLLYPMNTEAFFGQGTRLTVV.

This clonotype was seen repeatedly, ten times or more. This chain links TRBV6-2 or TRBV6-3 with TRBJ1-2; D perhaps matches TRBD1 (5 bases). The CDR3 consists of 15 residues. CDR1 is MNHEY and CDR2 is SVGEGT in the germline V gene. With 4 bases removed from V and 2 bases from J, the gap between germline ends came to 14 bases. DNA for the CDR3: TGTGCCAGCAGTTTACCCACAGGACTCAACTATGGCTACACCTTC. It specifies CASSLPTGLNYGYTF.

The gene calls are TRBV11-2 and TRBJ2-7; the D is unclear. Between the trimmed V and J ends, which lost 4 bases and 1 base, there was a span of 11 bases. The V gene's germline CDR1 is SGHAT and CDR2 FQNNGV. The CDR3 sequence is 14 residues long. In DNA form, the CDR3 reads TGTGCCAGCAGCTACTCTCTTAATTCCTACGAGCAGTACTTC. Translation: CASSYSLNSYEQYF.

This clonotype was found many times. The chain couples TRBV20-1 to TRBJ1-5; TRBD1 matches at 7 bases. V gave up 4 bases and J gave up 6 bases; unmatched junction bases: 9. CDR1 is DFQATT and CDR2 is SNEGSKA in the germline V gene (reference sequence). CDR3 length: 14 amino acids. The CDR3 DNA follows: TGCAGTGCTAAACGGACAGGCTCAGGTCAGCCCCAGCATTTT. It translates to CSAKRTGSGQPQHF.

This clonotype has ten or more counts. The chain links TRBV5-1 to TRBJ2-2; D remains unclear. CDR1 and CDR2 from the germline V gene are SGHRS and YFSETQ. The ends were cut back, 5 bases at V and 7 bases at J, with 9 bases in the middle. This CDR3 has 12 amino acids. DNA for the CDR3: TGCGCCAGCAGTTACCTTGTCGGGGAGCTGTTTTTT. As protein: CASSYLVGELFF.

This clonotype appeared many times. This rearrangement joins TRBV28 to TRBJ2-7; D not resolved. Germline loops: CDR1 MDHEN, CDR2 SYDVKM. The CDR3 has 14 amino acids. Trimming stripped 1 base from V and 6 bases from J, with 13 bases between. The CDR3, as DNA: TGTGCCAGCAGTTTATCTTCTCGTCACAGCGAGCAGTACTTC. It yields the protein CASSLSSRHSEQYF.

This clonotype appeared many times. The V and J genes are TRBV12-3 or TRBV12-4 and TRBJ1-2, with 7 bases that match TRBD1. The CDR3 extends over 14 amino acids. V was pared by 6 bases and J by 4 bases, with 8 bases of the junction left unmatched. The CDR3 DNA is TGTGCCAGCAGCCCGACAGGGATGGCCTATGGCTACACCTTC. Protein sequence: CASSPTGMAYGYTF.

In its sample, this clonotype was seen a few times. This rearrangement joins TRBV6-1 to TRBJ1-2, with 9 bases aligning to TRBD1. Germline trimming cut 5 bases from V and 7 bases from J; bases unmatched to any gene: 8. The germline gives CDR1 MNHNS, CDR2 SASEGT. This CDR3 is 14 amino acids long. As DNA, the CDR3 is TGTGCCAGCAGTCTACCGGGACAGGGATTTGGCTACACCTTC. Protein: CASSLPGQGFGYTF.

This clonotype was counted many times. This rearrangement joins TRBV7-9 to TRBJ1-5; maybe TRBD1 (6 bases). The CDR3 length is 14 residues. Trimming took 5 bases from V and 3 from J, leaving 11 bases between them. Germline V gene lookup returns CDR1 SEHNR and CDR2 FQNEAQ (reference sequence). The CDR3 DNA sequence: TGTGCCAGCAGCCCGAGGGACATCAATCAGCCCCAGCATTTT. Residues: CASSPRDINQPQHF.

The table lists this clonotype with many counts. For the CDR3, the DNA is TGTGCCAGCAGTCTGCGGACAGGCAATCAGCCCCAGCATTTT. Protein product: CASSLRTGNQPQHF. The rearrangement links TRBV27 to TRBJ1-5; a weak D match, TRBD1 (6 bases). Germline V CDR1 and CDR2: MNHEY, SMNVEV (reference sequence). The CDR3 covers 14 residues. The V end lost 5 bases, the J end lost 2 bases, and 10 bases lay between the germline ends.

Ten or more counts support this clonotype. J is TRBJ2-7 and V is TRBV28; D ambiguous. There are 14 residues in the CDR3. With 6 bases removed from V and 0 bases from J, the gap between germline ends came to 12 bases. CDR1 is MDHEN and CDR2 is SYDVKM in the germline V gene. The CDR3 DNA sequence: TGTGCCAGCAGCCCCCCCACCAGCTCCTACGAGCAGTACTTC. Translated: CASSPPTSSYEQYF.

This clonotype was counted a few times. V usage is TRBV15 and J usage is TRBJ1-5; D is possibly TRBD1 (5 bases). The V and J ends lost 0 bases and 7 bases respectively, with 10 bases between them. The CDR3 extends over 14 amino acids. Germline CDR1 and CDR2: LNHNV and YYDKDF (reference sequence). CDR3 bases: TGTGCCACCAGCAGAGATCGGGGGGGGCAGCCCCAGCATTTT. The encoded protein is CATSRDRGGQPQHF.

This clonotype was counted ten times or more. CDR3 sequence (DNA): TGTGCCAGCAGAAATGGAGCTAGGGGCTTTTACGAGCAGTACTTC. It translates to CASRNGARGFYEQYF. The chain couples TRBV6-1 to TRBJ2-7, with D perhaps matching TRBD1 (5 bases). V was pared by 6 bases and J by 4 bases, with 19 bases between. Germline loops: CDR1 MNHNS, CDR2 SASEGT. The length of the CDR3 is 15 residues.

This clonotype has ten or more counts. The rearrangement uses TRBV7-3 and TRBJ2-3, with 15 bases aligning to TRBD2. Losses at the gene ends were 4 bases for V and 2 bases for J; bases not matched to a gene: 4. The CDR3 spans 17 residues. Germline assignment: CDR1 SGHTA and CDR2 FQGTGA. In DNA, the CDR3 is TGTGCCAGCAGCTCGGGACTAGCGGGGGGTTACACAGATACGCAGTATTTT. As protein: CASSSGLAGGYTDTQYF.

This clonotype was detected many times. This chain connects TRBV9 to TRBJ2-7, with 9 bases that match TRBD1. The CDR3 sequence is 16 residues long. The germline V gene has CDR1 SGDLS and CDR2 YYNGEE. The ends lost 4 bases at V and 5 bases at J; junction bases unmatched: 13. CDR3 sequence (DNA): TGTGCCAGCAGCCCCTCGGGGACAGGGAGAAGGAACGAGCAGTACTTC. It translates to CASSPSGTGRRNEQYF. Drawing the rest from reference TRBV9 and TRBJ2-7, the complete variable domain is DSGVTQTPKHLITATGQRVTLRCSPRSGDLSVYWYQQSLDQGLQFLIQYYNGEERAKGNILERFSAQQFPDLHSELNLSSLELGDSALYFCASSPSGTGRRNEQYFGPGTRLTVT.

This clonotype was counted ten times or more. The gene calls are TRBV29-1 and TRBJ2-3; D may be TRBD1 (5 bases). This CDR3 has 11 amino acids. CDR1 and CDR2 (germline): SQVTM, ANQGSEA. V lost 7 bases, J lost 5 bases, and 10 bases lay in between. The CDR3 nucleotides read TGCAGCGGGGGCCCGGTAGATACGCAGTATTTT. It codes for CSGGPVDTQYF.

This clonotype turned up a few times. The chain carries TRBV7-9 and TRBJ2-7; D unclear. This CDR3 has 14 residues. The V gene lost 2 bases and the J gene lost 6 bases, with 14 bases spanning the gap. CDR1 and CDR2 (germline): SEHNR, FQNEAQ (reference sequence). The CDR3 DNA follows: TGTGCCAGCAGCTTAATAGAGTCTCTCCCCGAGCAGTACTTC. It yields the protein CASSLIESLPEQYF.

This clonotype has a count of ten or more. The gene calls are TRBV3-1 and TRBJ1-3; D is unclear. V gave up 1 base and J gave up 2 bases, with 6 bases separating them. This CDR3 is 14 amino acids long. Germline values: CDR1 LGHDT, CDR2 YNNKEL (reference sequence). The CDR3 here is CASSQGNPGNTIYF. CDR3 DNA: TGTGCCAGCAGCCAAGGGAATCCTGGAAACACCATATATTTT.

This clonotype was detected many times. V and J are TRBV7-9 and TRBJ1-1; possibly TRBD1 for D (5 bases). The germline V gene encodes CDR1 SEHNR and CDR2 FQNEAQ (reference sequence). The CDR3 spans 13 residues. V was trimmed by 5 bases and J by 8 bases, leaving 15 bases between them. DNA of the CDR3: TGTGCCAGCAGCCCCGTCGGGCAGGGCGAAGCTTTCTTT. Amino acid sequence: CASSPVGQGEAFF.

This clonotype occurred many times. The gene calls are TRBV5-1 and TRBJ1-1; D unclear. Trimming left V 0 bases short and J 3 bases short, with 9 bases between. Per germline, CDR1 SGHRS and CDR2 YFSETQ. The CDR3 extends over 14 amino acids. DNA of the CDR3: TGCGCCAGCAGCTTGGAGGGAAGAGACACTGAAGCTTTCTTT. Translated: CASSLEGRDTEAFF.

This clonotype was found many times. The rearrangement uses TRBV14 and TRBJ2-4; D might be TRBD2 (6 bases). Germline CDR1 and CDR2: SGHDN and FVKESK. The CDR3 extends over 17 amino acids. Trimming stripped 0 bases from V and 0 bases from J, with 12 bases between. Written as DNA, the CDR3 is TGTGCCAGCAGCCAAGAGGGGGGAGGAAGAGCCAAAAACATTCAGTACTTC. Amino acids: CASSQEGGGRAKNIQYF.